The 31 T cell receptor beta chains presented below share a single source sample, sequenced in a study of blood T cell repertoires in COVID-19. The repertoire was sequenced with immunoSEQ multiplex PCR; TCRdb's copy has only in-frame clones and lacks some. The sample has over 85,000 clones; roughly nine tenths are singletons. The sequenced sample was peripheral blood. Receptors were obtained from a man between 65 and 79 years old with acute or convalescent COVID-19.

This chain links TRBV10-2 with TRBJ1-5; TRBD1 matches at 10 bases. Trimming at V came to 6 bases and at J to 5 bases, leaving 4 bases not matched to a gene. This CDR3 comprises 14 residues. Germline values: CDR1 WSHSY, CDR2 SAAADI. CDR3 in DNA: TGCGCCAGCAGGGGGGACAGGGGATATCAGCCCCAGCATTTT. It translates to CASRGDRGYQPQHF.

This clone was counted only a few times. V gene TRBV5-1 combines with J gene TRBJ1-3; tentative D call: TRBD1 (5 bases). V lost 2 bases, J lost 0 bases, and 9 bases lay in between. Germline-derived CDR1 and CDR2 are SGHRS and YFSETQ. The CDR3 runs 15 residues. For the CDR3, the DNA is TGCGCCAGCAGCTTAGCAGGGAACTCTGGAAACACCATATATTTT. Translated, it gives CASSLAGNSGNTIYF.

The chain couples TRBV9 to TRBJ1-2; 7 bases fit TRBD1. The CDR3 consists of 15 residues. Germline V gives CDR1 SGDLS, CDR2 YYNGEE. The trim removed 3 bases at V and 7 bases at J, leaving 12 bases unmatched. For the CDR3, the DNA is TGTGCCAGCAGCGCCACTAGGGGGCGTGAGGGTGGCTACACCTTC. Protein: CASSATRGREGGYTF.

The rearrangement joins TRBV28 to TRBJ2-5, with 10 bases that match TRBD1. Trimming cost V 9 bases and J 4 bases; bases outside gene matches: 5. The germline CDR1 and CDR2 sequences are MDHEN and SYDVKM. The CDR3 length is 13 residues. In nucleotides, the CDR3 is TGTGCCAGTGGGGACAGGGGAAGAGAGACCCAGTACTTC. Protein sequence: CASGDRGRETQYF.

This chain connects TRBV6-1 to TRBJ1-2; D is undetermined. Germline CDR1 and CDR2: MNHNS and SASEGT. The CDR3 spans 15 residues. Trimming removed 1 base from V and 2 bases from J, with 11 bases in between. The CDR3 sequence is CASSEGSSFNYGYTF. The CDR3, as DNA: TGTGCCAGCAGTGAAGGATCTAGCTTCAACTATGGCTACACCTTC.

The chain uses TRBV3-1 (or the pseudogene TRBV3-2) and TRBJ2-7; a possible D gene is TRBD1 (6 bases). The V end was cut by 3 bases, the J end by 6 bases, with 12 bases between. Germline CDR1 reads LGHDT; CDR2 reads YNNKEL (reference sequence). There are 13 residues in the CDR3. As DNA, the CDR3 is TGTGCCAGCAGCCAGGGCAGGGGCGGCGAGCAGTACTTC. Translating gives CASSQGRGGEQYF.

This clone was found once. The chain couples TRBV7-9 to TRBJ1-4; D not resolved. This CDR3 comprises 14 residues. Trimming left V 3 bases short and J 1 base short, with 6 bases between. The germline V gene encodes CDR1 SEHNR and CDR2 FQNEAQ (reference sequence). DNA for the CDR3: TGTGCCAGCAGCTTTAGTTTAACTAATGAAAAACTGTTTTTT. Translated: CASSFSLTNEKLFF.

Here the CDR3 DNA reads TGTGCCAGCAGCGAGACTTATTGGAGAAACACTGAAGCTTTCTTT. This sequence encodes CASSETYWRNTEAFF. The J gene is TRBJ1-1, the V gene TRBV5-8; D remains unclear. CDR1 is SGHTS, CDR2 YDEGEE, per germline. V lost 4 bases and J lost 2, with 15 bases in between. The length of the CDR3 is 15 residues.

The rearrangement joins TRBV18 to TRBJ2-7; maybe TRBD1 (6 bases). Trimming took off 8 bases at V and 6 bases at J, with 20 bases between the two ends. This CDR3 has 14 amino acids. Germline CDR1 is KGHSH and CDR2 is LQKENI. This CDR3 reads CASLPGGNRAEQYF. The CDR3 DNA is TGTGCCAGCCTACCAGGTGGCAACAGGGCCGAGCAGTACTTC. Full variable domain (remainder filled in from reference TRBV18 and TRBJ2-7): NAGVMQNPRHLVRRRGQEARLRCSPMKGHSHVYWYRQLPEEGLKFMVYLQKENIIDESGMPKERFSAEFPKEGPSILRIQQVVRGDSAAYFCASLPGGNRAEQYFGPGTRLTVT.

The chain joins TRBV11-3 to TRBJ1-1, with D tentatively TRBD1 (5 bases). The CDR3 sequence is 14 residues long. V lost 1 base and J 5 bases, leaving 11 bases between the germline ends. Germline V gene data show CDR1 as SGHNT and CDR2 as YENEEA. DNA for the CDR3: TGTGCCAGCAGCTTAGGGGATGGGGGGACTGAAGCTTTCTTT. It yields the protein CASSLGDGGTEAFF.

DNA for the CDR3: TGTGCCAGCAGCCCAAATAGCCCTCGACAGCGCAACACCGGGGAGCTGTTTTTT. Translation: CASSPNSPRQRNTGELFF. The rearrangement uses TRBV11-2 and TRBJ2-2; D is perhaps TRBD1 (5 bases). CDR1 is SGHAT and CDR2 is FQNNGV in the germline V gene. CDR3 length equals 18 residues. The V end lost 5 bases, the J end lost 2 bases, and 21 bases lay between the germline ends.

The chain joins TRBV5-1 to TRBJ2-1; tentatively, D is TRBD2 (5 bases). Germline-derived CDR1 and CDR2 are SGHRS and YFSETQ. The CDR3 extends over 16 amino acids. Trimming took 2 bases from V and 6 from J, leaving 18 bases between them. CDR3 DNA: TGCGCCAGCAGCTTCTCTTTAGCGCCAATCCTCAATGAGCAGTTCTTC. It translates to CASSFSLAPILNEQFF.

The chain joins TRBV30 to TRBJ1-2, with 7 bases aligning to TRBD1. The junction had 9 bases not matched to a gene; V was cut back by 4 bases and J by 4 bases. The CDR3 extends over 14 amino acids. CDR1 GTSNPN and CDR2 SVGIG come from the germline V gene (reference sequence). The CDR3 sequence: CAWNTGARSYGYTF. The CDR3, as DNA: TGTGCCTGGAATACAGGGGCGCGAAGCTATGGCTACACCTTC.

The gene calls are TRBV19 and TRBJ2-1, with 7 bases matching TRBD1. Germline V gene lookup returns CDR1 LNHDA and CDR2 SQIVND (reference sequence). The V gene end was trimmed by 3 bases and the J gene end by 7 bases; junction bases not matched to a gene: 15. CDR3 length equals 17 residues. DNA for the CDR3: TGTGCCAGTAGTATGACTTTCGGAGACAGGGTTAGAAATGAGCAGTTCTTC. It is translated as CASSMTFGDRVRNEQFF.

The chain employs TRBV28 and TRBJ2-5; tentatively, D is TRBD1 (5 bases). From germline, CDR1 is MDHEN and CDR2 SYDVKM. The CDR3 spans 15 residues. V lost 3 bases to trimming and J lost 4 bases, with 15 bases between them. The CDR3 loop reads CASSFRSVGPETQYF. DNA for the CDR3: TGTGCCAGCAGTTTCCGGTCCGTGGGGCCAGAGACCCAGTACTTC.

As for this clone: This CDR3 is also generated by other DNA sequences in the sample. The CDR3 DNA reads TGTGCCAGCAGTTTAAGGGGGAACTATGGCTACACCTTC. Its protein is CASSLRGNYGYTF. This chain joins TRBV12-3 or TRBV12-4 and TRBJ1-2, with D possibly being TRBD1 (6 bases). The CDR3 runs to 13 residues. Trimming left V 2 bases short and J 2 bases short, with 6 bases between.

The chain joins TRBV5-1 to TRBJ2-3; 10 nucleotides align to TRBD2. Germline CDR1 is SGHRS and CDR2 is YFSETQ. J gave up 1 base and V 4 bases, and 3 bases lay outside the gene matches. This CDR3 comprises 15 residues. The CDR3 here is CASSISGGRTDTQYF. The CDR3 nucleotides are TGCGCCAGCAGCATTAGCGGGGGGCGCACAGATACGCAGTATTTT.

The rearrangement uses TRBV14 and TRBJ2-7, with D perhaps matching TRBD2 (5 bases). The germline CDR1 and CDR2 sequences are SGHDN and FVKESK. The CDR3 contains 15 residues. The V gene lost 4 bases and the J gene lost 4 bases, with 17 bases spanning the gap. Here the CDR3 DNA reads TGTGCCAGCAGCCCCGGAGGCAGGAGTGAATACGAGCAGTACTTC. This translates into CASSPGGRSEYEQYF.

This clone was seen just once. Here the CDR3 reads CASSFPGRTNTEAFF. The CDR3 nucleotides read TGTGCCAGCAGCTTCCCGGGAAGGACGAACACTGAAGCTTTCTTT. V gene TRBV7-9 combines with J gene TRBJ1-1; D gene uncertain. The V and J ends lost 3 bases and 1 base respectively, with 12 bases between them. CDR1 SEHNR and CDR2 FQNEAQ come from the germline V gene (reference sequence). The CDR3 has 15 amino acids. The full variable domain, rest sourced from reference TRBV7-9 and TRBJ1-1, is DTGVSQNPRHKITKRGQNVTFRCDPISEHNRLYWYRQTLGQGPEFLTYFQNEAQLEKSRLLSDRFSAERPKGSFSTLEIQRTEQGDSAMYLCASSFPGRTNTEAFFGQGTRLTVV.

The gene calls are TRBV19 and TRBJ1-4; the D gene is possibly TRBD1 (5 bases). Trimming removed 7 bases at V and 8 bases at J, with 14 bases between. The CDR3 loop spans 13 amino acids. From germline, CDR1 is LNHDA and CDR2 SQIVND (reference sequence). The CDR3 region is CASIRQGGEKLFF. The CDR3 nucleotides are TGTGCCAGTATTAGGCAGGGAGGAGAAAAACTGTTTTTT.

The chain joins TRBV12-3 or TRBV12-4 to TRBJ2-7; a possible D gene is TRBD2 (5 bases). Trimming left V 2 bases short and J 6 bases short, with 8 bases between. CDR3 length: 12 residues. The CDR3, as DNA: TGTGCCAGCAGTTTAAATCGGGGCGAGCAGTACTTC. Its protein is CASSLNRGEQYF.

There are a few counts of this clone. This chain links TRBV4-2 with TRBJ1-1; the D is unclear. This CDR3 comprises 16 residues. CDR1 and CDR2 (germline): LGHNA, YNFKEQ. With 0 bases removed from V and 4 bases from J, the gap between germline ends came to 15 bases. The CDR3 protein is CASSQDYPPEGTEAFF. For the CDR3, the DNA is TGTGCCAGCAGCCAAGATTACCCACCCGAGGGCACTGAAGCTTTCTTT.

The chain carries TRBV5-1 and TRBJ1-1, with 7 bases lining up with TRBD1. Germline-derived CDR1 and CDR2 are SGHRS and YFSETQ. The CDR3 extends over 14 amino acids. Germline trimming cut 2 bases from V and 6 bases from J; bases unmatched to any gene: 7. The CDR3 DNA is TGCGCCAGCAGCTTCTCCAGGGACAGCCCTGAAGCTTTCTTT. Its translation is CASSFSRDSPEAFF.

The CDR3 sequence is CASSSGLAGETQYF. The CDR3 DNA sequence: TGTGCCAGCAGCTCCGGACTAGCGGGGGAGACCCAGTACTTC. The chain employs TRBV7-9 and TRBJ2-5; TRBD2 matches at 12 bases. CDR3 length: 14 amino acids. Losses at the gene ends were 4 bases for V and 5 bases for J; bases not matched to a gene: 2. The germline CDR1 and CDR2 sequences are SEHNR and FQNEAQ (reference sequence).

The V gene is TRBV5-5, the J gene TRBJ1-4, with 11 bases fitting TRBD1. The V and J ends lost 0 bases and 8 bases, in that order; junction bases with no gene match: 3. Germline-derived CDR1 and CDR2 are SGHKS and YYEKEE (reference sequence). CDR3 length equals 15 residues. CDR3 residues: CASSLAGQGDEKLFF. The CDR3, as DNA: TGTGCCAGCAGCTTGGCGGGACAGGGGGACGAAAAACTGTTTTTT.

V usage is TRBV5-1 and J usage is TRBJ1-2; 10 bases map to TRBD1. Germline values: CDR1 SGHRS, CDR2 YFSETQ. This CDR3 is 15 amino acids long. V gave up 3 bases and J gave up 5 bases; unmatched junction bases: 7. The CDR3 bases are TGCGCCAGCAGCTCGGGGAAGGGACAGGGGTATGGCTACACCTTC. This translates into CASSSGKGQGYGYTF.

The J gene is TRBJ2-2, the V gene TRBV7-9, with D perhaps TRBD2 (6 bases). The germline V gene has CDR1 SEHNR and CDR2 FQNEAQ (reference sequence). This CDR3 spans 15 amino acids. V was pared by 5 bases and J by 1 base, with 11 bases between. CDR3 coding DNA: TGTGCCAGCAGCGCCGGGAGTCAGAACACCGGGGAGCTGTTTTTT. Its protein product is CASSAGSQNTGELFF.

The V and J genes are TRBV7-2 and TRBJ1-5; maybe TRBD1 (5 bases). The CDR3 has 13 residues. Germline V gene sequence: CDR1 SGHTA, CDR2 FQGNSA. Trimming took 3 bases from V and 4 from J, leaving 7 bases between them. The CDR3 loop is CASSLQGNQPQHF. The CDR3 nucleotides are TGTGCCAGCAGCTTGCAGGGAAATCAGCCCCAGCATTTT.

The chain employs TRBV24-1 and TRBJ1-2, with 7 nucleotides matching TRBD1. CDR1 is KGHDR and CDR2 is SFDVKD in the germline V gene. This CDR3 is 12 amino acids long. CDR3 DNA: TGTCCTCTAGGGGGCGCGAGCTATGGCTACACCTTC. Its translation is CPLGGASYGYTF.

The chain links TRBV7-9 to TRBJ1-2, with 8 nucleotides matching TRBD1. CDR3 length: 14 residues. Looked up from germline, CDR1 is SEHNR and CDR2 is FQNEAQ (reference sequence). Losses at the gene ends were 5 bases for V and 4 bases for J; bases not matched to a gene: 6. CDR3 in DNA: TGTGCCAGCAGCGCCAGGGACAGGCCCTATGGCTACACCTTC. This translates into CASSARDRPYGYTF.

The V gene is TRBV5-1, the J gene TRBJ1-1; a weak D match, TRBD1 (6 bases). This CDR3 is 15 amino acids long. Deletions cut 3 bases from V and 8 bases from J, with 20 bases between. Germline values: CDR1 SGHRS, CDR2 YFSETQ. The CDR3 DNA follows: TGCGCCAGCAGCTCGTTTCGCGGGGGCTGGGGGGAAGCTTTCTTT. Protein: CASSSFRGGWGEAFF.